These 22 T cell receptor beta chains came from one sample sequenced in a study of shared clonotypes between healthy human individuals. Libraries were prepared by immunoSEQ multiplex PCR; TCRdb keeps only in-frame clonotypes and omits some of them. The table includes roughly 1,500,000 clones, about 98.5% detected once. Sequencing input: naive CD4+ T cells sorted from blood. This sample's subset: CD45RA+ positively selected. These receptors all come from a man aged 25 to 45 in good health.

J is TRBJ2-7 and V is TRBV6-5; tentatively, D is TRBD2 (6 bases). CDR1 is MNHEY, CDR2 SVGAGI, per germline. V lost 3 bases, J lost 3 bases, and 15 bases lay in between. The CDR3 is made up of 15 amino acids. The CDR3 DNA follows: TGTGCCAGCAGTTATGATACTAGCCGATACTACGAGCAGTACTTC. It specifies CASSYDTSRYYEQYF.

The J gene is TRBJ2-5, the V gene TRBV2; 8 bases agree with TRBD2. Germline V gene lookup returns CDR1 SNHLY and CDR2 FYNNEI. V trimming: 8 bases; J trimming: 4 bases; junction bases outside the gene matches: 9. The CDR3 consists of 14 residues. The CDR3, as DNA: TGTGCCAGCCGGAACAGGGCGGGAGGAGAGACCCAGTACTTC. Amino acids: CASRNRAGGETQYF.

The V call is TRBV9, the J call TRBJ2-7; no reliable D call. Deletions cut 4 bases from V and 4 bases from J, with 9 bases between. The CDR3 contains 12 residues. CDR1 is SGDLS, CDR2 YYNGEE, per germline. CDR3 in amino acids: CASSSDPYEQYF. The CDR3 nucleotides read TGTGCCAGCAGCTCCGACCCATACGAGCAGTACTTC.

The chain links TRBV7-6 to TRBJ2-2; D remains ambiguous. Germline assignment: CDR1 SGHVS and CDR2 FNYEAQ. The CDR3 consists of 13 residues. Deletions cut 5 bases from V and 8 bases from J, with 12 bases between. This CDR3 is CASSAARVGELFF. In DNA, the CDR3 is TGTGCCAGCAGCGCGGCAAGGGTTGGGGAGCTGTTTTTT.

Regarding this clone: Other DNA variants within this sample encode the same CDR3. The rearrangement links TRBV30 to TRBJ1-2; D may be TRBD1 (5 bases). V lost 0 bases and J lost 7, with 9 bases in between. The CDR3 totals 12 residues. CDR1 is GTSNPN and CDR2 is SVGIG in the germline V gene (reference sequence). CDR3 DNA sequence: TGTGCCTGGAGTGTCCGGGGGTCTGGCTACACCTTC. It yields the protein CAWSVRGSGYTF.

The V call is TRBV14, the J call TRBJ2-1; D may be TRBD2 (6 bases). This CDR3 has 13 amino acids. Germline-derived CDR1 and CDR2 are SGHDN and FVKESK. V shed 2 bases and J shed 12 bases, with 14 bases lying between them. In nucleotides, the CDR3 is TGTGCCAGCAGCCAAATGAAAGGACTACCGCAGTTCTTC. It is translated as CASSQMKGLPQFF. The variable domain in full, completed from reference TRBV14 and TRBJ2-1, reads EAGVTQFPSHSVIEKGQTVTLRCDPISGHDNLYWYRRVMGKEIKFLLHFVKESKQDESGMPNNRFLAERTGGTYSTLKVQPAELEDSGVYFCASSQMKGLPQFFGPGTRLTVL.

CDR3 sequence (DNA): TGTGCCAGCAGCGGAAATAGACAGATAAATCAGCCCCAGCATTTT. This encodes CASSGNRQINQPQHF. The chain recombines TRBV11-3 with TRBJ1-5; a possible D gene is TRBD1 (5 bases). The CDR3 is 15 amino acids. Germline lookup yields CDR1 SGHNT and CDR2 YENEEA. The V end was cut by 5 bases, the J end by 4 bases, with 15 bases between.

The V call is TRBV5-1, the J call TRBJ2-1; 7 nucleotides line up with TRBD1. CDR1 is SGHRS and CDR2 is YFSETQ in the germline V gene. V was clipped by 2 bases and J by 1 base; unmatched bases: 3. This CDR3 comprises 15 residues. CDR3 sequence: CASSFNRGSYNEQFF. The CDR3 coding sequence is TGCGCCAGCAGCTTCAACAGGGGTTCCTACAATGAGCAGTTCTTC.

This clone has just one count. CDR3 bases: TGTGCCAGCAGCGTAGGGGTTCTGACCTACAATGAGCAGTTCTTC. This encodes CASSVGVLTYNEQFF. This rearrangement joins TRBV9 to TRBJ2-1, with D unclear. Germline V lookup: CDR1 SGDLS, CDR2 YYNGEE. This CDR3 comprises 15 residues. The V and J ends lost 0 bases and 2 bases respectively, with 9 bases between them.

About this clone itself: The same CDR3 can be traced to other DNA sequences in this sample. The CDR3 DNA reads as TGTGCCAGCTCTCCCGAAAGCTCCTACGAGCAGTACTTC. Translating it yields CASSPESSYEQYF. The chain has TRBV18 and TRBJ2-7; D is ambiguous. This CDR3 has 13 residues. Germline V gene sequence: CDR1 KGHSH, CDR2 LQKENI. The V and J ends lost 6 bases and 0 bases respectively, with 9 bases between them.

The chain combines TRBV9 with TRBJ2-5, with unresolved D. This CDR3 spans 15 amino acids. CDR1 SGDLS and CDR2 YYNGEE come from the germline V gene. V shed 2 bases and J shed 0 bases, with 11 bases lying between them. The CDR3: CASSVKLGYQETQYF. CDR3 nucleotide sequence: TGTGCCAGCAGCGTGAAGTTAGGGTACCAAGAGACCCAGTACTTC.

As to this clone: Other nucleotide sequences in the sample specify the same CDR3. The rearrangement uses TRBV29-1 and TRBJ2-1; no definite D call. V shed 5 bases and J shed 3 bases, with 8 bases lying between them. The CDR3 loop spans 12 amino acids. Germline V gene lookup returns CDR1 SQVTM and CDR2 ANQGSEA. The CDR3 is CSVPRLYNEQFF. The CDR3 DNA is TGCAGCGTTCCCCGCCTCTACAATGAGCAGTTCTTC.

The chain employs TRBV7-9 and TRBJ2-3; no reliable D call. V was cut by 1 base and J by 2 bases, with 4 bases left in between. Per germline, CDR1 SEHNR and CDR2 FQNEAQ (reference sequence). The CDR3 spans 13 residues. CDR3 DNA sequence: TGTGCCAGCAGCTTAGACCCCACAGATACGCAGTATTTT. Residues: CASSLDPTDTQYF. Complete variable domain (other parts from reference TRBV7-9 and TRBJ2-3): DTGVSQNPRHKITKRGQNVTFRCDPISEHNRLYWYRQTLGQGPEFLTYFQNEAQLEKSRLLSDRFSAERPKGSFSTLEIQRTEQGDSAMYLCASSLDPTDTQYFGPGTRLTVL.

The CDR3 nucleotides are TGTGCCAGTAGTATCGGGATACTATACGAGCAGTACTTC. It yields the protein CASSIGILYEQYF. This sequence joins TRBV19 and TRBJ2-7; D is perhaps TRBD2 (5 bases). This CDR3 spans 13 amino acids. V was shortened by 3 bases and J by 4 bases, with 10 bases between the two germline ends. The germline V gene encodes CDR1 LNHDA and CDR2 SQIVND (reference sequence).

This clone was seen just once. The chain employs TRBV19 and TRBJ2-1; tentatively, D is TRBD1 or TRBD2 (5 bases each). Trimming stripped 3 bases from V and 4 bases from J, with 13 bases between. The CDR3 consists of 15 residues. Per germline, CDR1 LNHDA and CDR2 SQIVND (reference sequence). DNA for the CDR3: TGTGCCAGTAGTATGTCCGACAGCGGTTACAATGAGCAGTTCTTC. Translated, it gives CASSMSDSGYNEQFF.

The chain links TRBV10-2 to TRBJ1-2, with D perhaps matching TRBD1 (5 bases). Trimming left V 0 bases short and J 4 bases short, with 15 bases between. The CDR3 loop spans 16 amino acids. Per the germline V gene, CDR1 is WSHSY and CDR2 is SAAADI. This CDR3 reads CASSESTGQGVYGYTF. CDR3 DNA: TGCGCCAGCAGTGAGTCGACGGGGCAGGGAGTCTATGGCTACACCTTC.

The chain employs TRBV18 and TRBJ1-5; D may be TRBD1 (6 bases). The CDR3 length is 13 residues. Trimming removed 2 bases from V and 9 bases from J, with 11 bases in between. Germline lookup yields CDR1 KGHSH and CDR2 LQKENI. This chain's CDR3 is CASSPGQPVPQHF. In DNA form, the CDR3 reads TGTGCCAGCTCACCAGGACAGCCGGTGCCCCAGCATTTT.

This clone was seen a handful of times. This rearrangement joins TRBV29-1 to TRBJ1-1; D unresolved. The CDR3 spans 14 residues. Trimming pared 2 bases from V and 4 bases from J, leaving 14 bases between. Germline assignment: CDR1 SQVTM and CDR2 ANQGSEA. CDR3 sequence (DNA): TGCAGCGTTGAAACATCCCTTCTCGGCACTGAAGCTTTCTTT. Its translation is CSVETSLLGTEAFF.

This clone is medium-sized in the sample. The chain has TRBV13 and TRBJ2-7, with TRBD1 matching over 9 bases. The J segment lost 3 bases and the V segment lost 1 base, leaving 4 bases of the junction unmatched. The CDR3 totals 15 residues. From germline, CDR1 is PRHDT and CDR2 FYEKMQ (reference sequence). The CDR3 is CASSLAGQGYYEQYF. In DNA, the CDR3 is TGTGCCAGCAGCTTAGCCGGACAGGGGTACTACGAGCAGTACTTC. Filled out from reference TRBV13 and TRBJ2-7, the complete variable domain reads AAGVIQSPRHLIKEKRETATLKCYPIPRHDTVYWYQQGPGQDPQFLISFYEKMQSDKGSIPDRFSAQQFSDYHSELNMSSLELGDSALYFCASSLAGQGYYEQYFGPGTRLTVT.

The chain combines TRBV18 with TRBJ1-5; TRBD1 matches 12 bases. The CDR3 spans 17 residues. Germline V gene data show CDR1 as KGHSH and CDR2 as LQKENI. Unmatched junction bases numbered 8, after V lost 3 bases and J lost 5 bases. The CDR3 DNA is TGTGCCAGCTCACCGAAGGGACAGGGGGCAGACTATCAGCCCCAGCATTTT. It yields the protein CASSPKGQGADYQPQHF.

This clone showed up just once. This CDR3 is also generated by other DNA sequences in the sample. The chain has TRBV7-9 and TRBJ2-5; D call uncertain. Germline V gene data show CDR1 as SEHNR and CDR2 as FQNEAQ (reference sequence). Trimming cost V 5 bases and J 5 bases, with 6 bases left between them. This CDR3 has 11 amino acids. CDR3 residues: CASSRKETQYF. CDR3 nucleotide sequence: TGTGCCAGCAGCCGTAAGGAGACCCAGTACTTC.

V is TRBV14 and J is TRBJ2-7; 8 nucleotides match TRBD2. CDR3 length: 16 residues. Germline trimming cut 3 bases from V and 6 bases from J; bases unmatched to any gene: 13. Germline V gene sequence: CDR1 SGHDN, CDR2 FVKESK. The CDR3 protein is CASSQDSGSNWSEQYF. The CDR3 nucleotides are TGTGCCAGCAGCCAGGACAGCGGGAGTAATTGGTCCGAGCAGTACTTC.